The T cell receptor beta chain described here comes from a study of a mutant IDH1 vaccine in newly diagnosed glioma. In regard to this clone: The antigen is unknown.

Time point denoted: week 35, safety follow-up. Each dose delivered 300 ug of mutant IDH1 20-mer peptide subcutaneously with imiquimod. Across weeks 1, 3, 5, 7, 11, 15, 19 and 23, patients received a vaccination each time, eight in all. Donors' newly diagnosed IDH1-mutant WHO grade 3 or 4 astrocytomas lacked nuclear ATRX. The V gene's germline CDR1 is LNHNV and CDR2 YYDKDF (reference sequence). The CDR3 sequence is 15 residues long. The germline V and J ends were trimmed by 4 bases and 3 bases, with 12 bases remaining between them. Some clones are missing from TCRdb's copy, which holds only in-frame ones; the method was immunoSEQ multiplex PCR. The data contain roughly 68,000 clones, about 74% of them seen just once; the ten biggest clones take up about 4.9%.

V usage is TRBV15 and J usage is TRBJ1-4, with no clear D. The source material was PBMCs, sampled from a glioma patient whose treatment included an IDH1 peptide vaccine. This receptor was identified in a man between 50 and 59 years old with glioma. In DNA form, the CDR3 reads TGTGCCACCAGCAATCCCGCGTTGCCTAATGAAAAACTGTTTTTT. This sequence encodes CATSNPALPNEKLFF.